Shown below are 32 T cell receptor beta chains from a single sample sequenced in a study of response to subunit inactivated influenza vaccine. One entry per CDR3 protein results from TCRdb running MiXCR on the RT-PCR reads. Of about 540,000 distinct CDR3 sequences in the sample, around 25% are singletons; the top ten hold 2.5% to 3.5%. The same sample was also studied in work on T cells expressing NK-cell markers. That study adds: TCR beta libraries carry UMIs added by 5'RACE template switching.

This sample comprised CD4+ T cells sorted from PBMCs, obtained 11 to 12 days after vaccination. The receptors originated from a man between 45 and 60 years old who received an inactivated influenza vaccine.

This clonotype was recorded many times. The CDR3 is CASSQEGGYTGELFF. CDR3 sequence (DNA): TGCGCCAGCAGCCAAGAAGGGGGATACACCGGGGAGCTGTTTTTT. The chain joins TRBV4-3 to TRBJ2-2; tentative D call: TRBD1 (6 bases). This CDR3 is built from 15 residues. Deletions cut 0 bases from V and 3 bases from J, with 8 bases between. The germline V gene encodes CDR1 LGHNA and CDR2 YSLEER.

Many counts were recorded for this clonotype. This rearrangement joins TRBV5-5 to TRBJ1-5; D ambiguous. The CDR3 totals 11 residues. Trimming took off 6 bases at V and 8 bases at J, with 9 bases between the two ends. Germline lookup yields CDR1 SGHKS and CDR2 YYEKEE (reference sequence). For the CDR3, the DNA is TGTGCCAGCACTCTATCCAAGCCCCAGCATTTT. Translation: CASTLSKPQHF. Full variable domain (remainder filled in from reference TRBV5-5 and TRBJ1-5): DAGVTQSPTHLIKTRGQQVTLRCSPISGHKSVSWYQQVLGQGPQFIFQYYEKEERGRGNFPDRFSARQFPNYSSELNVNALLLGDSALYLCASTLSKPQHFGDGTRLSIL.

The chain joins TRBV15 to TRBJ1-1; maybe TRBD1 (5 bases). CDR3 length: 14 amino acids. Germline assignment: CDR1 LNHNV and CDR2 YYDKDF (reference sequence). The germline V and J ends were trimmed by 5 bases and 3 bases, with 13 bases remaining between them. The CDR3 sequence: CATSSHVGDTEAFF. The DNA for the CDR3 is TGTGCCACCAGCTCCCATGTAGGGGACACTGAAGCTTTCTTT.

J is TRBJ2-1 and V is TRBV24-1, with 12 bases matching TRBD1. There are 13 residues in the CDR3. J gave up 8 bases and V 9 bases, and 4 bases lay outside the gene matches. Germline V gene data show CDR1 as KGHDR and CDR2 as SFDVKD. In nucleotides, the CDR3 is TGTGCCACCGGGACAGGGGGCTTATATGAGCAGTTCTTC. This codes for CATGTGGLYEQFF.

The chain recombines TRBV20-1 with TRBJ1-6; maybe TRBD1 (5 bases). Trimming pared 3 bases from V and 7 bases from J, leaving 16 bases between. CDR3 length equals 15 residues. Germline lookup yields CDR1 DFQATT and CDR2 SNEGSKA (reference sequence). The CDR3 bases are TGCAGTGCTAGGGCCCCGGGGGGAGTCAATTCACCCCTCCACTTT. The encoded protein is CSARAPGGVNSPLHF.

The genes are TRBV11-3 and TRBJ2-1; the match to TRBD1 covers 7 bases. Germline V gene lookup returns CDR1 SGHNT and CDR2 YENEEA. V lost 11 bases, J lost 7 bases, and 11 bases stayed unmatched. This CDR3 region has 13 residues. The CDR3 region is CASEDREWNEQFF. CDR3 coding DNA: TGTGCCTCCGAAGACAGGGAGTGGAATGAGCAGTTCTTC.

The chain has TRBV7-2 and TRBJ1-5; D not resolved. The CDR3 has 15 residues. CDR1 is SGHTA, CDR2 FQGNSA, per germline. The V and J ends lost 0 bases and 6 bases respectively, with 12 bases between them. CDR3 DNA sequence: TGTGCCAGCAGCTTAGCGCTTGGGGAAGCTCAGCCCCAGCATTTT. This translates into CASSLALGEAQPQHF.

The chain has TRBV30 and TRBJ1-5, with D perhaps TRBD1 (5 bases). CDR1 GTSNPN and CDR2 SVGIG come from the germline V gene (reference sequence). Trimming took 0 bases from V and 4 from J, leaving 7 bases between them. The CDR3 loop spans 13 amino acids. The DNA of the CDR3 is TGTGCCTGGAGTGTACAGGCGAATCAGCCCCAGCATTTT. Translated: CAWSVQANQPQHF.

This clonotype was counted many times. The chain carries TRBV29-1 and TRBJ2-5; D gene ambiguous. This CDR3 region has 14 residues. V shed 0 bases and J shed 7 bases, with 15 bases lying between them. The germline V gene encodes CDR1 SQVTM and CDR2 ANQGSEA. CDR3: CSVEDLARPGTQYF. CDR3 bases: TGCAGCGTTGAAGATCTCGCCCGACCGGGGACCCAGTACTTC.

This clonotype was observed at least ten times. This chain connects TRBV6-6 to TRBJ1-5; 7 nucleotides match TRBD1. V lost 6 bases to trimming and J lost 4 bases; unmatched junction nucleotides: 3. Germline CDR1 MNHNY, CDR2 SVGAGI (reference sequence). The CDR3 is 13 residues long. CDR3: CASSRQGNQPQHF. CDR3 DNA: TGTGCCAGCAGCCGACAGGGTAATCAGCCCCAGCATTTT.

This clonotype came up a few times. The CDR3, as DNA: TGCAGTGCTAGGCCGAGGCATGGGAGCACAGATACGCAGTATTTT. This sequence encodes CSARPRHGSTDTQYF. The chain employs TRBV20-1 and TRBJ2-3, with D uncertain. Deletions cut 3 bases from V and 0 bases from J, with 13 bases between. CDR3 length: 15 residues. CDR1 and CDR2 (germline): DFQATT, SNEGSKA (reference sequence).

The chain links TRBV5-1 to TRBJ2-7; 9 bases map to TRBD1. CDR3 length: 14 residues. V shed 0 bases and J 4 bases; nucleotides not matched to a gene: 2. The germline CDR1 and CDR2 sequences are SGHRS and YFSETQ. The CDR3 DNA follows: TGCGCCAGCAGCTTGGGACAGGGGGAATACGAGCAGTACTTC. Translating it yields CASSLGQGEYEQYF.

Here the CDR3 DNA reads TGTGCCAGCAGCCAAGTCCAACCTGCGGTAGAAAAACTGTTTTTT. Residues: CASSQVQPAVEKLFF. This chain uses TRBV4-2 with TRBJ1-4; D call uncertain. The length of the CDR3 is 15 residues. The V gene lost 1 base and the J gene lost 8 bases, with 14 bases spanning the gap. Germline values: CDR1 LGHNA, CDR2 YNFKEQ.

The rearrangement uses TRBV6-5 and TRBJ2-7, with D uncertain. Germline V gives CDR1 MNHEY, CDR2 SVGAGI. Trimming cost V 8 bases and J 4 bases, with 9 bases left between them. The CDR3 is 11 residues long. Here the CDR3 DNA reads TGTGCCAGCGGCAAACCTTACGAGCAGTACTTC. It codes for CASGKPYEQYF.

This clonotype was observed a few times. The chain uses TRBV7-6 and TRBJ2-1; 7 nucleotides match TRBD2. Trimming at V came to 3 bases and at J to 4 bases, leaving 9 bases not matched to a gene. From germline, CDR1 is SGHVS and CDR2 FNYEAQ. The CDR3 totals 16 residues. CDR3: CASSLGRVAGYNEQFF. The CDR3 DNA reads as TGTGCCAGCAGCTTGGGTAGGGTAGCGGGTTACAATGAGCAGTTCTTC.

This clonotype appeared a few times. The chain has TRBV12-3 or TRBV12-4 and TRBJ1-2; no reliable D call. Trimming removed 10 bases from V and 2 bases from J, with 11 bases in between. The CDR3 contains 12 residues. CDR3 protein: CATDERNYGYTF. CDR3 nucleotides: TGTGCCACCGACGAACGGAACTATGGCTACACCTTC.

The V and J genes are TRBV5-1 and TRBJ2-5; 14 positions agree with TRBD2. This CDR3 has 17 amino acids. The germline V gene encodes CDR1 SGHRS and CDR2 YFSETQ. Trimming removed 4 bases from V and 4 bases from J; junction bases left unmatched: 9. CDR3 bases: TGCGCCAGCAGCCTGTCGACTAGCGGGAGGGGAAGAGAGACCCAGTACTTC. Translation gives CASSLSTSGRGRETQYF.

The J gene is TRBJ2-5, the V gene TRBV27; the D gene is possibly TRBD1 (5 bases). Germline CDR1 reads MNHEY; CDR2 reads SMNVEV (reference sequence). V was pared by 9 bases and J by 5 bases, with 19 bases between. The CDR3 has 14 amino acids. CDR3 in DNA: TGTGCCAGTAAAGGGGCCACGCTGTGGGAGACCCAGTACTTC. This sequence encodes CASKGATLWETQYF.

V and J are TRBV7-3 and TRBJ1-5; 7 bases align to TRBD1. V lost 4 bases to trimming and J lost 5 bases; unmatched junction nucleotides: 2. Per the germline V gene, CDR1 is SGHTA and CDR2 is FQGTGA. The CDR3 length is 13 residues. The CDR3 is CASSWDSDQPQHF. The CDR3 bases are TGTGCCAGCAGCTGGGACAGTGATCAGCCCCAGCATTTT.

The genes are TRBV10-3 and TRBJ2-7; D gene uncertain. The CDR3 is made up of 16 amino acids. Trimming removed 5 bases at V and 6 bases at J, with 23 bases between. The germline V gene encodes CDR1 ENHRY and CDR2 SYGVKD. This CDR3 reads CAISPGPRFSNSEQYF. CDR3 nucleotide sequence: TGTGCCATCAGTCCGGGCCCACGATTTTCGAATAGCGAGCAGTACTTC.

This sequence joins TRBV5-1 and TRBJ2-1; TRBD2 matches at 8 bases. Trimming removed 0 bases from V and 3 bases from J; junction bases left unmatched: 11. This CDR3 has 18 amino acids. Germline-derived CDR1 and CDR2 are SGHRS and YFSETQ. CDR3 sequence (DNA): TGCGCCAGCAGCTTGGGCCAGCGGGGGCACCTCTACTACAATGAGCAGTTCTTC. Protein: CASSLGQRGHLYYNEQFF.

V and J are TRBV5-1 and TRBJ2-1, with 7 bases that match TRBD1. J was trimmed by 2 bases and V by 6 bases; bases with no gene match: 8. CDR1 is SGHRS, CDR2 YFSETQ, per germline. The length of the CDR3 is 15 residues. The DNA of the CDR3 is TGCGCCAGCACGAAGGGGGCAGCCGCCTACAATGAGCAGTTCTTC. Its protein product is CASTKGAAAYNEQFF.

This clonotype was recorded a few times. This chain uses TRBV5-1 with TRBJ2-7, with D perhaps TRBD1 or TRBD2 (5 bases each). The CDR3 sequence is 15 residues long. V lost 4 bases and J 0 bases, leaving 14 bases between the germline ends. Germline V CDR1 and CDR2: SGHRS, YFSETQ. The CDR3: CASSHGDARSYEQYF. The CDR3 bases are TGCGCCAGCAGCCATGGGGACGCACGCTCCTACGAGCAGTACTTC.

This chain joins TRBV7-2 and TRBJ2-3; D unresolved. The CDR3 contains 12 residues. Trimming took 5 bases from V and 5 from J, leaving 8 bases between them. CDR1 is SGHTA and CDR2 is FQGNSA in the germline V gene. This CDR3 reads CASSPMGDTQYF. CDR3 sequence (DNA): TGTGCCAGCAGCCCGATGGGAGATACGCAGTATTTT.

The CDR3 DNA reads TGCAGTGATAGGATCACTAGCGAATCCTACAATGAGCAGTTCTTC. This sequence encodes CSDRITSESYNEQFF. The rearrangement uses TRBV20-1 and TRBJ2-1, with 7 bases that match TRBD2. There are 15 residues in the CDR3. CDR1 and CDR2 (germline): DFQATT, SNEGSKA (reference sequence). V dropped 7 bases and J dropped 1; count of bases not matched to a gene: 10.

The chain carries TRBV10-3 and TRBJ2-2, with 10 bases lining up with TRBD2. Trimming cost V 7 bases and J 0 bases; bases outside gene matches: 11. In germline, CDR1 is ENHRY, CDR2 SYGVKD. CDR3 length equals 18 residues. CDR3 coding DNA: TGTGCCATCACCCCACTAGCGGGGAACCCTCCGAACACCGGGGAGCTGTTTTTT. Translating it yields CAITPLAGNPPNTGELFF.

Notes on this clonotype: A read error may explain this, as a much larger clone is one base away. The V gene is TRBV5-6, the J gene TRBJ2-5, with a possible D match to TRBD2 (6 bases). This CDR3 has 15 residues. CDR1 is SGHDT, CDR2 YYEEEE, per germline. This CDR3 reads CASRLVRGTEETQYF. The CDR3 coding sequence is TGTGCCAGCAGATTGGTTCGCGGGACGGAAGAGACCCAGTACTTC.

CDR3 sequence (DNA): TGTGCCAGCAGTCTGGTCCGGAGTGGGGAAAAACTGTTTTTT. Translation gives CASSLVRSGEKLFF. This chain joins TRBV12-3 or TRBV12-4 and TRBJ1-4; D not resolved. The V end lost 5 bases, the J end lost 8 bases, and 15 bases lay between the germline ends. This CDR3 has 14 amino acids.

V gene TRBV28 combines with J gene TRBJ2-5; D ambiguous. Between the trimmed V and J ends, which lost 4 bases and 1 base, there was a span of 13 bases. This CDR3 has 15 amino acids. The germline V gene has CDR1 MDHEN and CDR2 SYDVKM. The CDR3 region has the DNA TGTGCCAGCAGTTCTCTGGCGTCCCCCCAAGAGACCCAGTACTTC. Protein sequence: CASSSLASPQETQYF. Together with reference TRBV28 and TRBJ2-5, the CDR3 gives the full variable domain: DVKVTQSSRYLVKRTGEKVFLECVQDMDHENMFWYRQDPGLGLRLIYFSYDVKMKEKGDIPEGYSVSREKKERFSLILESASTNQTSMYLCASSSLASPQETQYFGPGTRLLVL.

This clonotype was observed a handful of times. V usage is TRBV7-9 and J usage is TRBJ1-4; D is undetermined. The CDR3 totals 16 residues. The V gene's germline CDR1 is SEHNR and CDR2 FQNEAQ (reference sequence). Trimming removed 5 bases from V and 2 bases from J, with 15 bases in between. The CDR3 here is CASSTDAVGTNEKLFF. CDR3 nucleotide sequence: TGTGCCAGCAGCACGGACGCGGTAGGGACTAATGAAAAACTGTTTTTT.

V and J are TRBV7-2 and TRBJ2-2, with TRBD2 identical over 12 bases. With V trimmed by 4 bases and J by 6 bases, 0 bases remained unmatched. The CDR3 length is 14 residues. Germline values: CDR1 SGHTA, CDR2 FQGNSA. CDR3 region: CASSWTSGAGELFF. The CDR3 region has the DNA TGTGCCAGCAGCTGGACTAGCGGGGCCGGGGAGCTGTTTTTT.

This clonotype was counted only a few times. The chain is built from TRBV10-3 and TRBJ1-2; TRBD1 aligns across 10 bases. CDR1 ENHRY and CDR2 SYGVKD come from the germline V gene. The ends lost 11 bases at V and 8 bases at J; junction bases unmatched: 14. The CDR3 length is 14 residues. The CDR3 coding sequence is TGTGCCCTACGAGGGACAGGGGCCAGCGGGGGCTACACCTTC. Encoded protein: CALRGTGASGGYTF.